This TCR beta chain emerged from a study of T-cell memory formation after mild COVID-19. Study in general: TCR clusters showed largely donor specificity.

A single record per CDR3 protein comes from TCRdb applying MiXCR to the 5' RACE reads. Among roughly 200,000 distinct CDR3 sequences listed, more than 15% were seen once. General study findings and limits: Day 15 to 85 contracting clones showed balanced CD4/CD8; later expanders leaned CD4+. Largely, contracting CD4+ clones fell within CM and EM, and contracting CD8+ clones within EMRA. Cross-reactive memory apparently joined, as some responding clones appeared in pre-infection memory.

There are a few counts of this clonotype. What it binds is unknown. Sequencing was done on a sample of PBMCs or a T cell subset sorted from them (not recorded which). The sequence derives from an adult woman who had mild COVID-19 (a few samples of this study predate the infection). Cell type and time point are not known.

CDR3 coding DNA: TGCGCCAGCAGCTTAGCAGCAGGGATGAGTAACTATGGCTACACCTTC. Translated, it gives CASSLAAGMSNYGYTF. V gene TRBV5-1 combines with J gene TRBJ1-2; D perhaps matches TRBD1 (5 bases). Trimming shortened V by 2 bases and J by 1 base, and 15 bases separated the two germline ends. The germline V gene has CDR1 SGHRS and CDR2 YFSETQ. The CDR3 totals 16 residues. Drawing the rest from reference TRBV5-1 and TRBJ1-2, the complete variable domain is KAGVTQTPRYLIKTRGQQVTLSCSPISGHRSVSWYQQTPGQGLQFLFEYFSETQRNKGNFPGRFSGRQFSNSRSEMNVSTLELGDSALYLCASSLAAGMSNYGYTFGSGTRLTVV.